The 31 T cell receptor beta chains below all came from one sample that was sequenced in a study of blood T cells in healthy people across ages. For the second PCR, which ran for about 6 to 11 cycles, a sample-barcoded 5' primer and a J-beta primer mix were used. MiXCR, applied by TCRdb to the 5' RACE reads, yields one record per CDR3 protein. The sample has some 1.6 million distinct CDR3 sequences, 34% seen once. Sequencing was performed on blood. All receptors come from a woman younger than 45 in good health.

V usage is TRBV3-1 and J usage is TRBJ2-5; tentatively, D is TRBD1 or TRBD2 (5 bases each). In germline, CDR1 is LGHDT, CDR2 YNNKEL (reference sequence). Between the trimmed V and J ends, which lost 4 bases and 9 bases, there was a span of 21 bases. This CDR3 comprises 15 residues. The CDR3 nucleotides are TGTGCCAGCAGCCTCAGTGGGGACCCTAGAAGGGCCCAGTACTTC. Protein: CASSLSGDPRRAQYF.

In its sample, this clonotype was seen a few times. The V call is TRBV15, the J call TRBJ1-4, with 9 bases matching TRBD1. In germline, CDR1 is LNHNV, CDR2 YYDKDF (reference sequence). The trim removed 5 bases at V and 8 bases at J, leaving 9 bases unmatched. This CDR3 comprises 15 residues. The CDR3 nucleotides are TGTGCCACCAGCGGGGGGACAGGGTTCGGCGAAAAACTGTTTTTT. It codes for CATSGGTGFGEKLFF.

This clonotype was found a few times. V and J are TRBV11-3 and TRBJ2-1; the D is unclear. Germline V gene data show CDR1 as SGHNT and CDR2 as YENEEA. Trimming shortened V by 0 bases and J by 6 bases, and 12 bases separated the two germline ends. The CDR3 totals 15 residues. The CDR3 protein is CASSLDGTESNEQFF. CDR3 sequence (DNA): TGTGCCAGCAGCTTAGATGGAACGGAGTCCAATGAGCAGTTCTTC.

The V and J genes are TRBV20-1 and TRBJ2-1; D might be TRBD1 or TRBD2, each matching 6 bases. CDR1 DFQATT and CDR2 SNEGSKA come from the germline V gene (reference sequence). The V and J ends lost 6 bases and 6 bases respectively, with 15 bases between them. There are 13 residues in the CDR3. The CDR3 region is CSAWGASRNEQFF. CDR3 in DNA: TGCAGTGCGTGGGGGGCTAGTCGCAATGAGCAGTTCTTC.

V usage is TRBV27 and J usage is TRBJ1-2, with 9 bases identical to TRBD1. J gave up 3 bases and V 2 bases, and 4 bases lay outside the gene matches. Germline-derived CDR1 and CDR2 are MNHEY and SMNVEV (reference sequence). This CDR3 is 15 amino acids long. CDR3 sequence: CASSLDRGFYYGYTF. CDR3 in DNA: TGTGCCAGCAGTTTAGACAGGGGGTTCTACTATGGCTACACCTTC.

The V gene is TRBV29-1, the J gene TRBJ1-1, with TRBD1 identical over 8 bases. This CDR3 has 14 residues. V gave up 1 base and J gave up 5 bases; unmatched junction bases: 6. Germline CDR1 is SQVTM and CDR2 is ANQGSEA. CDR3 coding DNA: TGCAGCGTTGAAGTTCAGGGGGCAACTACTGAAGCTTTCTTT. Protein sequence: CSVEVQGATTEAFF.

This clonotype was counted between two and nine times. The V and J genes are TRBV28 and TRBJ2-5; D is uncertain. The last part of the DNA fits TRBJ2-7 better; the J call may be wrong. The CDR3 totals 13 residues. Germline lookup yields CDR1 MDHEN and CDR2 SYDVKM. In DNA form, the CDR3 reads TGTGCCAGCGGGAAGGACCCCGGGTACGAGCAGTACTTC. As protein: CASGKDPGYEQYF.

This rearrangement joins TRBV20-1 to TRBJ1-3, with D perhaps matching TRBD1 (5 bases). Germline V gives CDR1 DFQATT, CDR2 SNEGSKA (reference sequence). V was cut by 3 bases and J by 0 bases, with 12 bases left in between. The CDR3 is 15 residues long. The CDR3 protein is CSARGGTNSGNTIYF. CDR3 nucleotides: TGCAGTGCTAGGGGGGGGACCAACTCTGGAAACACCATATATTTT.

The CDR3 spells CASSLGAGGAQYF. The CDR3 DNA reads TGTGCCAGCAGCTTAGGAGCGGGCGGGGCCCAGTACTTC. The gene calls are TRBV7-9 and TRBJ2-5, with D perhaps matching TRBD2 (6 bases). The CDR3 totals 13 residues. V was trimmed by 1 base and J by 9 bases, leaving 12 bases between them. CDR1 is SEHNR and CDR2 is FQNEAQ in the germline V gene (reference sequence).

This clonotype was seen ten or more times. The chain joins TRBV29-1 to TRBJ2-7; no firm D call. Germline V gives CDR1 SQVTM, CDR2 ANQGSEA. Trimming shortened V by 6 bases and J by 5 bases, and 11 bases separated the two germline ends. This CDR3 region has 11 residues. CDR3 loop: CSVQTKDEQYF. The CDR3 DNA follows: TGCAGCGTGCAGACCAAGGACGAGCAGTACTTC.

V usage is TRBV4-1 and J usage is TRBJ2-3; possibly TRBD2 for D (6 bases). The CDR3 runs to 17 residues. The germline gives CDR1 MGHRA, CDR2 YSYEKL. V was cut by 4 bases and J by 4 bases, with 21 bases left in between. This CDR3 reads CASSPRRAGRKADTQYF. CDR3 nucleotide sequence: TGCGCCAGCAGCCCCCGCCGGGCAGGGAGGAAGGCAGATACGCAGTATTTT.

This clonotype was observed a handful of times. V usage is TRBV15 and J usage is TRBJ2-1; D may be TRBD2 (5 bases). Trimming took off 4 bases at V and 7 bases at J, with 14 bases between the two ends. The CDR3 sequence is 14 residues long. Germline assignment: CDR1 LNHNV and CDR2 YYDKDF (reference sequence). The CDR3 region is CATSTLKLGNEQFF. DNA for the CDR3: TGTGCCACCAGCACCCTAAAACTAGGGAATGAGCAGTTCTTC.

The chain combines TRBV12-3 or TRBV12-4 with TRBJ1-5; possible D gene TRBD1, 6 bases. This CDR3 region has 14 residues. V was trimmed by 2 bases and J by 9 bases, leaving 14 bases between them. CDR3: CASSLRGNEWPQHF. DNA of the CDR3: TGTGCCAGCAGTTTAAGGGGGAACGAGTGGCCCCAGCATTTT.

This sequence joins TRBV4-2 and TRBJ2-5; TRBD2 matches at 8 bases. The CDR3 has 16 residues. Germline values: CDR1 LGHNA, CDR2 YNFKEQ. Germline trimming cut 0 bases from V and 5 bases from J; bases unmatched to any gene: 8. CDR3: CASSQDPGGGGETQYF. DNA for the CDR3: TGTGCCAGCAGCCAAGACCCGGGGGGGGGTGGGGAGACCCAGTACTTC.

Notes on this clonotype: Relative to the germline gene, one junction end is altered; a read error may explain this. The V call is TRBV18, the J call TRBJ2-7; 8 bases agree with TRBD2. The CDR3 runs 14 residues. Germline values: CDR1 KGHSH, CDR2 LQKENI. The CDR3 is CASSPREGHYEQYF. CDR3 DNA sequence: TGTGCCAGCTCCCCACGGGAGGGCCACTACGAGCAGTACTTC.

V gene TRBV9 combines with J gene TRBJ2-5; a weak D match, TRBD1 (6 bases). The J call may be in error: the DNA end matches TRBJ2-7 better. Germline values: CDR1 SGDLS, CDR2 YYNGEE. This CDR3 has 15 amino acids. CDR3 loop: CASSVGVSQGDEQYF. CDR3 nucleotide sequence: TGTGCCAGCAGCGTAGGGGTGTCACAGGGAGACGAGCAGTACTTC.

This clonotype occurred a few times. CDR3 residues: CASSARGDSRAEAFF. The DNA of the CDR3 is TGTGCCAGCAGTGCTAGGGGTGACAGCCGGGCTGAAGCTTTCTTT. The V call is TRBV12-3 or TRBV12-4, the J call TRBJ1-1; tentative D call: TRBD1 (5 bases). CDR3 length: 15 amino acids. With 5 bases removed from V and 6 bases from J, the gap between germline ends came to 19 bases.

This clonotype was seen a few times. This chain connects TRBV5-6 to TRBJ2-1; 7 positions match TRBD2. This CDR3 is 15 amino acids long. Trimming took 5 bases from V and 0 from J; bases not matched to a gene: 5. The germline CDR1 and CDR2 sequences are SGHDT and YYEEEE. The CDR3 region has the DNA TGTGCCAGCAGGGCCGGCGGGGGCTCCTACAATGAGCAGTTCTTC. This gives the protein CASRAGGGSYNEQFF.

This clonotype was found many times. The V and J genes are TRBV6-5 and TRBJ1-2, with TRBD1 identical over 9 bases. CDR1 is MNHEY, CDR2 SVGAGI, per germline. Unmatched junction bases numbered 6, after V lost 0 bases and J lost 4 bases. The CDR3 sequence is 16 residues long. CDR3 nucleotides: TGTGCCAGCAGTTACTCCCCCGGGACAGGGCCCTATGGCTACACCTTC. Amino acid sequence: CASSYSPGTGPYGYTF.

The chain is built from TRBV15 and TRBJ2-1; D ambiguous. Per the germline V gene, CDR1 is LNHNV and CDR2 is YYDKDF (reference sequence). This CDR3 region has 16 residues. V was clipped by 5 bases and J by 0 bases, with 14 bases between them. The CDR3 sequence is CATSARRLPSYNEQFF. For the CDR3, the DNA is TGTGCCACCAGCGCCCGTCGGCTACCCTCCTACAATGAGCAGTTCTTC.

V gene TRBV7-7 combines with J gene TRBJ2-1; 7 positions match TRBD2. In germline, CDR1 is SSHAT, CDR2 FNYEAQ (reference sequence). The CDR3 totals 14 residues. The V segment lost 1 base and the J segment 6 bases; nucleotides outside the gene matches: 3. The CDR3 nucleotides read TGTGCCAGCAGCTTAGGCCCTAGCGGCAATGAGCAGTTCTTC. Its translation is CASSLGPSGNEQFF.

The rearrangement joins TRBV10-3 to TRBJ2-7, with 8 positions matching TRBD2. V was clipped by 6 bases and J by 6 bases; unmatched bases: 10. The length of the CDR3 is 14 residues. Looked up from germline, CDR1 is ENHRY and CDR2 is SYGVKD. DNA for the CDR3: TGTGCCATCAGAACCGGGACTAGTCTTAGCGAGCAGTACTTC. The encoded protein is CAIRTGTSLSEQYF.

The chain uses TRBV5-1 and TRBJ2-2, with D unclear. Between the trimmed V and J ends, which lost 3 bases and 4 bases, there was a span of 16 bases. Germline V gene data show CDR1 as SGHRS and CDR2 as YFSETQ. This CDR3 contains 16 residues. CDR3: CASSSTSRTGTGELFF. The CDR3 bases are TGCGCCAGCAGCTCGACGTCGCGGACGGGCACCGGGGAGCTGTTTTTT. The variable domain in full, with the rest retrieved from reference TRBV5-1 and TRBJ2-2, is KAGVTQTPRYLIKTRGQQVTLSCSPISGHRSVSWYQQTPGQGLQFLFEYFSETQRNKGNFPGRFSGRQFSNSRSEMNVSTLELGDSALYLCASSSTSRTGTGELFFGEGSRLTVL.

There are a few counts of this clonotype. The J gene is TRBJ2-7, the V gene TRBV20-1, with 9 nucleotides matching TRBD1. From germline, CDR1 is DFQATT and CDR2 SNEGSKA (reference sequence). The ends lost 6 bases at V and 0 bases at J; junction bases unmatched: 9. This CDR3 contains 15 residues. This CDR3 reads CSAKQGALSSYEQYF. The DNA of the CDR3 is TGCAGTGCAAAACAGGGGGCCCTTAGCTCCTACGAGCAGTACTTC.

Remarks on this clonotype: A read error may produce the germline difference seen at one junction end. This CDR3 is CSVRGVLKETQYF. The CDR3 region has the DNA TGCAGTGTTAGAGGGGTATTGAAAGAGACCCAGTACTTC. V is TRBV20-1 and J is TRBJ2-5; D possibly matches TRBD1 or TRBD2 (5 bases each). The germline gives CDR1 DFQATT, CDR2 SNEGSKA (reference sequence). The CDR3 totals 13 residues.

About this clonotype: One junction end does not reproduce the germline sequence, and a read error may be involved. The V call is TRBV10-2, the J call TRBJ2-3; 8 bases are shared with TRBD2. The CDR3 is made up of 13 amino acids. Germline CDR1 and CDR2: WSHSY and SAAADI. The CDR3 loop is CTSRHSGDDSQYF. The CDR3 nucleotides read TGCACCAGCAGACATAGCGGGGACGATTCGCAGTATTTT.

The chain recombines TRBV6-1 with TRBJ2-7; perhaps TRBD2 as D (5 bases). The CDR3 consists of 16 residues. In germline, CDR1 is MNHNS, CDR2 SASEGT. The V end lost 6 bases, the J end lost 3 bases, and 21 bases lay between the germline ends. CDR3 bases: TGTGCCAGCAGAAAGTGGGAGCGTGAGGGAGTCTACGAGCAGTACTTC. It encodes CASRKWEREGVYEQYF.

The rearrangement joins TRBV4-2 to TRBJ2-2; a weak D match, TRBD2 (6 bases). Trimming took 3 bases from V and 2 from J, leaving 16 bases between them. The CDR3 consists of 17 residues. Germline V gene data show CDR1 as LGHNA and CDR2 as YNFKEQ. This CDR3 reads CASSHPRTNENTGELFF. In DNA form, the CDR3 reads TGTGCCAGCAGCCACCCAAGGACTAACGAAAACACCGGGGAGCTGTTTTTT.

The chain combines TRBV20-1 with TRBJ2-1; no reliable D call. From germline, CDR1 is DFQATT and CDR2 SNEGSKA (reference sequence). The length of the CDR3 is 15 residues. Trimming shortened V by 6 bases and J by 2 bases, and 17 bases separated the two germline ends. Here the CDR3 DNA reads TGCAGTGCCGGTACGGGCCTTCCACCCTACAATGAGCAGTTCTTC. It encodes CSAGTGLPPYNEQFF.

V is TRBV29-1 and J is TRBJ1-1; D might be TRBD1 (6 bases). Trimming stripped 5 bases from V and 2 bases from J, with 12 bases between. Germline V gene lookup returns CDR1 SQVTM and CDR2 ANQGSEA. This CDR3 has 13 residues. As DNA, the CDR3 is TGCAGCGTTTCAGGGGAGATTAACACTGAAGCTTTCTTT. Amino acids: CSVSGEINTEAFF.

This clonotype has only a few counts. The chain recombines TRBV6-1 with TRBJ2-7; D may match TRBD1 or TRBD2 (5 bases each). CDR3 length: 13 amino acids. The germline V gene has CDR1 MNHNS and CDR2 SASEGT. V dropped 11 bases and J dropped 7 bases, with 21 bases sitting between them. CDR3 nucleotide sequence: TGTGCCGGAACCGGACGTACTGGGGGAGAGCAGTACTTC. Protein: CAGTGRTGGEQYF.